The present T cell receptor beta chain was sequenced within a study of blood T cell repertoires in COVID-19. Germline V gives CDR1 LGHNA, CDR2 YSLEER. J lost 6 bases, V lost 4 bases, and 8 bases had no gene match. This CDR3 is built from 16 residues. The assay was immunoSEQ multiplex PCR, and TCRdb's table has in-frame clones only and misses some. The sample holds 150,000 or so clones, approximately 80% seen once. The receptor was isolated from a human donor in a cohort sampled during active COVID-19. This rearrangement joins TRBV4-3 to TRBJ2-3; 12 bases align to TRBD1. Sequenced material: peripheral blood. CDR3 amino acids: CASSLFRDRGRDTQYF. As DNA, the CDR3 is TGCGCCAGCAGCCTCTTCCGGGACAGGGGGCGGGATACGCAGTATTTT.